What follows are 28 T cell receptor beta chains derived from one specimen sequenced in a study of blood T cell repertoires in COVID-19. Profiling relied on immunoSEQ multiplex PCR, and the TCRdb table lists in-frame clones only, not all of them. The data show 150,000 or so clones, about four fifths seen once. The source material was peripheral blood. The receptors shown here come from a woman in her 70s with acute or convalescent COVID-19.

This clone was recorded once. The chain combines TRBV24-1 with TRBJ2-7; 8 positions match TRBD2. V shed 2 bases and J 5 bases; nucleotides not matched to a gene: 7. The CDR3 has 15 residues. In germline, CDR1 is KGHDR, CDR2 SFDVKD. CDR3 loop: CATSDSRSGGNEQYF. CDR3 coding DNA: TGTGCCACCAGTGATTCCCGCAGCGGGGGAAACGAGCAGTACTTC.

The rearrangement uses TRBV27 and TRBJ1-2; 7 bases fit TRBD1. CDR1 and CDR2 from the germline V gene are MNHEY and SMNVEV (reference sequence). The CDR3 runs to 13 residues. J was trimmed by 6 bases and V by 5 bases; bases with no gene match: 6. CDR3 residues: CASSPQGQDGYTF. The CDR3 DNA sequence: TGTGCCAGCAGTCCACAGGGGCAGGATGGCTACACCTTC.

Worth noting for this clone: Additional DNA sequences in this sample encode the identical CDR3. The gene calls are TRBV19 and TRBJ2-1, with D unclear. CDR3 length: 13 amino acids. V dropped 9 bases and J dropped 0 bases, with 9 bases sitting between them. The germline V gene encodes CDR1 LNHDA and CDR2 SQIVND (reference sequence). CDR3 coding DNA: TGTGCCAGCCGGAGCTCCTCCTACAATGAGCAGTTCTTC. This encodes CASRSSSYNEQFF.

The genes are TRBV5-1 and TRBJ2-5, with D perhaps TRBD2 (6 bases). The CDR3 spans 14 residues. Germline-derived CDR1 and CDR2 are SGHRS and YFSETQ. The V and J ends lost 2 bases and 2 bases respectively, with 10 bases between them. This CDR3 is CASSFGTPQETQYF. The DNA for the CDR3 is TGCGCCAGCAGCTTCGGGACTCCTCAAGAGACCCAGTACTTC.

V is TRBV3-1 (or the pseudogene TRBV3-2) and J is TRBJ1-1; 9 nucleotides align to TRBD1. CDR3 length: 18 amino acids. Germline lookup yields CDR1 LGHDT and CDR2 YNNKEL (reference sequence). Germline trimming cut 1 base from V and 4 bases from J; bases unmatched to any gene: 13. The CDR3 nucleotides are TGTGCCAGCAGCCAAGCAAGGGACAGGGAAACTTTCGGCACTGAAGCTTTCTTT. Translated: CASSQARDRETFGTEAFF.

The rearrangement joins TRBV28 to TRBJ1-1; the match to TRBD1 covers 10 bases. V dropped 5 bases and J dropped 3; count of bases not matched to a gene: 3. This CDR3 has 14 amino acids. Germline values: CDR1 MDHEN, CDR2 SYDVKM. The CDR3 spells CASSRQGAYTEAFF. The CDR3 bases are TGTGCCAGCAGTCGACAGGGGGCCTACACTGAAGCTTTCTTT.

This chain connects TRBV9 to TRBJ2-1; 10 bases are shared with TRBD2. Germline CDR1 and CDR2: SGDLS and YYNGEE. The length of the CDR3 is 14 residues. J gave up 7 bases and V 2 bases, and 3 bases lay outside the gene matches. CDR3 in amino acids: CASSVGTSVNEQFF. The DNA for the CDR3 is TGTGCCAGCAGCGTTGGGACTAGCGTGAATGAGCAGTTCTTC.

This chain joins TRBV19 and TRBJ1-5, with D possibly TRBD1 on 5 matching bases. Trimming left V 2 bases short and J 3 bases short, with 14 bases between. This CDR3 is 16 amino acids long. The germline V gene has CDR1 LNHDA and CDR2 SQIVND (reference sequence). Written as DNA, the CDR3 is TGTGCCAGTAGTATACTCGGGGGATCCCCCAATCAGCCCCAGCATTTT. Translated: CASSILGGSPNQPQHF.

The J gene is TRBJ1-6, the V gene TRBV19; 11 bases align to TRBD1. In germline, CDR1 is LNHDA, CDR2 SQIVND (reference sequence). CDR3 size: 13 residues. V lost 10 bases, J lost 8 bases, and 4 bases stayed unmatched. Here the CDR3 DNA reads TGTGCCACGGGGACAGGGGGAGATTCACCCCTCCACTTT. This encodes CATGTGGDSPLHF.

CDR3 residues: CASSSERQGFSTNEKLFF. Here the CDR3 DNA reads TGTGCCAGCTCATCCGAACGACAGGGATTCTCAACTAATGAAAAACTGTTTTTT. The chain recombines TRBV18 with TRBJ1-4; 7 nucleotides line up with TRBD1. The length of the CDR3 is 18 residues. Germline V gene data show CDR1 as KGHSH and CDR2 as LQKENI. Trimming cost V 5 bases and J 0 bases; bases outside gene matches: 12. The full variable domain, rest sourced from reference TRBV18 and TRBJ1-4, is NAGVMQNPRHLVRRRGQEARLRCSPMKGHSHVYWYRQLPEEGLKFMVYLQKENIIDESGMPKERFSAEFPKEGPSILRIQQVVRGDSAAYFCASSSERQGFSTNEKLFFGSGTQLSVL.

This sequence joins TRBV3-1 (or the pseudogene TRBV3-2) and TRBJ1-2; D not resolved. Germline values: CDR1 LGHDT, CDR2 YNNKEL (reference sequence). Trimming stripped 0 bases from V and 0 bases from J, with 11 bases between. The CDR3 contains 16 residues. The CDR3 nucleotides read TGTGCCAGCAGCCAAGAAGGTGAAACAGCTAACTATGGCTACACCTTC. It translates to CASSQEGETANYGYTF.

This chain connects TRBV11-1 to TRBJ2-1, with TRBD2 as a possible D gene (6 bases). Trimming took 1 base from V and 5 from J, leaving 12 bases between them. CDR3 length: 15 residues. The germline gives CDR1 SGHAT, CDR2 FQDESV (reference sequence). The DNA for the CDR3 is TGTGCCAGCAGCTTAGTGCCTAGCGAGGACAATGAGCAGTTCTTC. As protein: CASSLVPSEDNEQFF.

The V and J genes are TRBV21-1 and TRBJ1-1; TRBD1, the table's D call, lacks a check against the DNA. TRBV21-1 is listed as a pseudogene. The CDR3 covers 15 residues. CDR3 loop: CASSKTGGDNTEAFF. The CDR3 DNA is TGTGCCAGCAGCAAAACAGGGGGCGATAACACTGAAGCTTTCTTT.

The chain has TRBV3-1 (or the pseudogene TRBV3-2) and TRBJ1-2, with 11 positions matching TRBD1. The CDR3 is 17 residues long. J gave up 1 base and V 2 bases, and 6 bases lay outside the gene matches. Germline CDR1 LGHDT, CDR2 YNNKEL (reference sequence). The CDR3 DNA sequence: TGTGCCAGCAGCCAACCGGGACAGGGGGGCCATAACTATGGCTACACCTTC. It is translated as CASSQPGQGGHNYGYTF.

This clone was counted only a few times. This rearrangement joins TRBV28 to TRBJ1-5; no definite D call. Trimming shortened V by 6 bases and J by 4 bases, and 10 bases separated the two germline ends. Germline V CDR1 and CDR2: MDHEN, SYDVKM. The CDR3 is 13 residues long. The CDR3 is CASRLSGNQPQHF. CDR3 DNA: TGTGCCAGCAGATTGTCGGGGAATCAGCCCCAGCATTTT.

The genes are TRBV7-3 and TRBJ1-1; D unclear. The CDR3 extends over 13 amino acids. Trimming cost V 5 bases and J 6 bases, with 13 bases left between them. The V gene's germline CDR1 is SGHTA and CDR2 FQGTGA. The CDR3 is CASSQGSGAEAFF. As DNA, the CDR3 is TGTGCCAGCAGCCAAGGGTCCGGGGCTGAAGCTTTCTTT.

The chain is built from TRBV7-2 and TRBJ2-2, with D perhaps TRBD2 (7 bases). The V gene's germline CDR1 is SGHTA and CDR2 FQGNSA. The CDR3 extends over 16 amino acids. The ends were cut back, 2 bases at V and 2 bases at J, with 12 bases in the middle. In nucleotides, the CDR3 is TGTGCCAGCAGCTTAACCGGGGGGCTAAACACCGGGGAGCTGTTTTTT. Residues: CASSLTGGLNTGELFF.

This chain joins TRBV9 and TRBJ2-3; TRBD1 might be the D (5 bases). Germline lookup yields CDR1 SGDLS and CDR2 YYNGEE. The CDR3 has 15 amino acids. Trimming cost V 0 bases and J 4 bases, with 12 bases left between them. CDR3 bases: TGTGCCAGCAGCGTAGCCTCAGGGATGGCAGATACGCAGTATTTT. It specifies CASSVASGMADTQYF.

The genes are TRBV25-1 and TRBJ1-1; TRBD1 is a possible D gene (5 bases). The germline V gene encodes CDR1 MGHDK and CDR2 SYGVNS. This CDR3 comprises 14 residues. Deletions cut 5 bases from V and 11 bases from J, with 21 bases between. In DNA form, the CDR3 reads TGTGCCAGCAGTCCAAGCGGGGGTTTGCGTGGGGCTTTCTTT. It codes for CASSPSGGLRGAFF.

The chain couples TRBV10-3 to TRBJ2-1; 9 bases align to TRBD1. Losses at the gene ends were 10 bases for V and 2 bases for J; bases not matched to a gene: 9. The CDR3 consists of 15 residues. Germline V lookup: CDR1 ENHRY, CDR2 SYGVKD. The CDR3 DNA reads as TGTGCCAATGCTAAGCGGGACAGGGCCTACAATGAGCAGTTCTTC. Protein sequence: CANAKRDRAYNEQFF.

The V and J genes are TRBV29-1 and TRBJ2-7; 8 bases are shared with TRBD1. CDR1 is SQVTM, CDR2 ANQGSEA, per germline. This CDR3 region has 13 residues. After removal of 4 bases from V and 3 bases from J, the junction contained 5 bases not matched to a gene. CDR3 DNA sequence: TGCAGCGTTGCGACAGGGGTGTTCTACGAGCAGTACTTC. Translating it yields CSVATGVFYEQYF.

This clone was detected a few times. This CDR3 is CASSQSPSRPGSNEKLFF. The CDR3, as DNA: TGTGCCAGCAGCCAATCCCCCTCCCGGCCAGGTTCTAATGAAAAACTGTTTTTT. J is TRBJ1-4 and V is TRBV3-1 (or the pseudogene TRBV3-2); D not certain. Trimming left V 2 bases short and J 3 bases short, with 19 bases between. Germline assignment: CDR1 LGHDT and CDR2 YNNKEL (reference sequence). The CDR3 contains 18 residues.

This chain uses TRBV3-1 (or the pseudogene TRBV3-2) with TRBJ1-1; 8 nucleotides agree with TRBD1. CDR3 size: 16 residues. CDR1 and CDR2 from the germline V gene are LGHDT and YNNKEL (reference sequence). Germline trimming cut 3 bases from V and 1 base from J; bases unmatched to any gene: 7. The CDR3 spells CASSQKDRGPNTEAFF. CDR3 coding DNA: TGTGCCAGCAGCCAGAAAGACAGGGGCCCGAACACTGAAGCTTTCTTT.

Points on this clone: Other DNA variants within this sample encode the same CDR3. J is TRBJ1-6 and V is TRBV5-1; D unclear. Looked up from germline, CDR1 is SGHRS and CDR2 is YFSETQ. There are 15 residues in the CDR3. Trimming removed 0 bases at V and 5 bases at J, with 9 bases between. The CDR3 bases are TGCGCCAGCAGCTTGGACCGGGGAGATAATTCACCCCTCCACTTT. Amino acids: CASSLDRGDNSPLHF.

The V call is TRBV7-9, the J call TRBJ1-2; no definite D call. The ends were cut back, 0 bases at V and 3 bases at J, with 8 bases in the middle. This CDR3 comprises 14 residues. Germline CDR1 reads SEHNR; CDR2 reads FQNEAQ (reference sequence). In DNA form, the CDR3 reads TGTGCCAGCAGCTTAGCATCAGACTACTATGGCTACACCTTC. This codes for CASSLASDYYGYTF.

The chain couples TRBV7-2 to TRBJ1-1, with D perhaps matching TRBD1 (5 bases). V was shortened by 5 bases and J by 1 base, with 14 bases between the two germline ends. CDR1 and CDR2 from the germline V gene are SGHTA and FQGNSA. This CDR3 comprises 15 residues. CDR3 protein: CASSPGSWSNTEAFF. CDR3 nucleotide sequence: TGTGCCAGCAGCCCAGGGTCTTGGTCGAACACTGAAGCTTTCTTT.

V gene TRBV6-4 combines with J gene TRBJ1-1, with 7 bases lining up with TRBD1. The J segment lost 1 base and the V segment lost 0 bases, leaving 2 bases of the junction unmatched. In germline, CDR1 is MRHNA, CDR2 SNTAGT. The CDR3 runs 15 residues. The CDR3 coding sequence is TGTGCCAGCAGTGACTCTTCAGGGGGGAACACTGAAGCTTTCTTT. Amino acids: CASSDSSGGNTEAFF.

The gene calls are TRBV6-1 and TRBJ1-4, with a possible D match to TRBD1 (6 bases). The CDR3 totals 16 residues. Trimming cost V 2 bases and J 3 bases, with 13 bases left between them. Germline-derived CDR1 and CDR2 are MNHNS and SASEGT. CDR3 nucleotide sequence: TGTGCCAGCAGTGAAAAACAGGGAACGGCTAATGAAAAACTGTTTTTT. This translates into CASSEKQGTANEKLFF.